One sample yielded the 8 T cell receptor beta chains listed below, sequenced in a study of regulatory T cells in long-lasting Graves disease. Time point noted: newly diagnosed GD, antithyroid drugs for less than 3 months. From PBMCs, RNA was extracted and then used to make the TCR library. Relying on iRepertoire HTBI primers and Arm-PCR of CDR3 regions, the team built TCR beta libraries. Each CDR3 protein gets one entry after TCRdb re-called the multiplex PCR reads with MiXCR. The sample contains about 200,000 distinct CDR3 sequences, around 20% of which appear only once. The specimen was peripheral blood mononuclear cells (PBMCs), collected at new diagnosis, from a patient treated with antithyroid drugs. Receptor source: a female donor with Graves disease.

This chain connects TRBV24-1 to TRBJ2-3; TRBD2 aligns across 13 bases. The V gene's germline CDR1 is KGHDR and CDR2 SFDVKD. The V gene end was trimmed by 4 bases and the J gene end by 3 bases; junction bases not matched to a gene: 6. The CDR3 is 17 residues long. The CDR3 region is CATSDTGLAGSTDTQYF. CDR3 in DNA: TGTGCCACCAGTGACACGGGACTAGCGGGGAGTACAGATACGCAGTATTTT.

This clonotype was seen ten or more times. The chain has TRBV10-3 and TRBJ2-5; weak D call: TRBD2 (5 bases). Deletions cut 3 bases from V and 3 bases from J, with 8 bases between. CDR1 is ENHRY, CDR2 SYGVKD, per germline. The CDR3 totals 13 residues. CDR3 coding DNA: TGTGCCATCAGTGACCCGGGAAAAGAGACCCAGTACTTC. Its translation: CAISDPGKETQYF.

This clonotype was seen ten or more times. This sequence joins TRBV7-9 and TRBJ2-1; 11 nucleotides agree with TRBD2. Germline-derived CDR1 and CDR2 are SEHNR and FQNEAQ (reference sequence). V lost 1 base, J lost 4 bases, and 6 bases stayed unmatched. The CDR3 loop spans 17 amino acids. The CDR3 DNA reads as TGTGCCAGCAGCTTAGGGAGGGGGACTAGCGGATACAATGAGCAGTTCTTC. Its protein product is CASSLGRGTSGYNEQFF. Full variable domain (outside the CDR3, taken from reference TRBV7-9 and TRBJ2-1): DTGVSQNPRHKITKRGQNVTFRCDPISEHNRLYWYRQTLGQGPEFLTYFQNEAQLEKSRLLSDRFSAERPKGSFSTLEIQRTEQGDSAMYLCASSLGRGTSGYNEQFFGPGTRLTVL.

This clonotype came up once. The CDR3 spells CASSLLGVGETQYF. The DNA of the CDR3 is TGTGCCAGCAGTTTACTGGGCGTGGGGGAGACCCAGTACTTC. J is TRBJ2-5 and V is TRBV27; D is uncertain. V lost 2 bases and J lost 5, with 12 bases in between. The CDR3 covers 14 residues. The germline V gene encodes CDR1 MNHEY and CDR2 SMNVEV (reference sequence).

On this clonotype itself: A junction end diverges from the germline sequence, so it may reflect a read error. This chain uses TRBV9 with TRBJ2-3, with D maybe TRBD1 (6 bases). The length of the CDR3 is 15 residues. Germline assignment: CDR1 SGDLS and CDR2 YYNGEE. In DNA, the CDR3 is TGTTCCAGCAGCGCCCAGGGGAGAGGGCCAGATACGCAGTATTTT. Amino acid sequence: CSSSAQGRGPDTQYF.

This clonotype has at least ten counts. The genes are TRBV10-3 and TRBJ2-7; the match to TRBD2 covers 9 bases. Germline CDR1 is ENHRY and CDR2 is SYGVKD. The CDR3 is 14 amino acids. V gave up 6 bases and J gave up 8 bases; unmatched junction bases: 11. CDR3 in DNA: TGTGCCATCAGCGACCCGGGACTAGCTTCTAAGCAGTACTTC. It yields the protein CAISDPGLASKQYF.

This clonotype has a count of ten or more. The chain is built from TRBV28 and TRBJ2-6; TRBD2 matches at 7 bases. Looked up from germline, CDR1 is MDHEN and CDR2 is SYDVKM. CDR3 length equals 16 residues. Trimming at V came to 5 bases and at J to 4 bases, leaving 8 bases not matched to a gene. This chain's CDR3 is CASSPPRGEGANVLTF. Here the CDR3 DNA reads TGTGCCAGCAGTCCCCCCCGGGGGGAAGGGGCCAACGTCCTGACTTTC.

The V and J genes are TRBV18 and TRBJ2-1; a weak D match, TRBD2 (6 bases). This CDR3 is built from 12 residues. CDR1 is KGHSH, CDR2 LQKENI, per germline. V was shortened by 3 bases and J by 9 bases, with 9 bases between the two germline ends. The CDR3 nucleotides read TGTGCCAGCTCACCCGAGGGAGGTGAGCAGTTCTTC. Translating it yields CASSPEGGEQFF.